The 3 T cell receptor beta chains in this list originate from one sample, sequenced in a study of blood T cell repertoires in COVID-19. The repertoire was sequenced with immunoSEQ multiplex PCR; TCRdb's copy has only in-frame clones and lacks some. The sample shows approximately 93,000 clones, approximately 79% of them seen only once. The sample was peripheral blood. The receptors here all came from a woman older than 75 with acute or convalescent COVID-19.

V and J are TRBV5-1 and TRBJ1-3; TRBD1 might be the D (5 bases). The germline V gene encodes CDR1 SGHRS and CDR2 YFSETQ. CDR3 length: 13 amino acids. V was trimmed by 0 bases and J by 8 bases, leaving 9 bases between them. CDR3 residues: CASSLAEGDTIYF. The CDR3 coding sequence is TGCGCCAGCAGCTTGGCCGAAGGGGACACCATATATTTT.

This chain links TRBV18 with TRBJ2-1; 9 bases agree with TRBD1. Germline-derived CDR1 and CDR2 are KGHSH and LQKENI. The CDR3 has 16 residues. V lost 4 bases, J lost 6 bases, and 10 bases stayed unmatched. CDR3 in DNA: TGTGCCAGCTCACGGGACAGACAGGGGGGTATCAATGAGCAGTTCTTC. Protein sequence: CASSRDRQGGINEQFF.

This clone was recorded a few times. This chain links TRBV7-2 with TRBJ2-1; 8 nucleotides agree with TRBD2. This CDR3 region has 16 residues. V was pared by 1 base and J by 3 bases, with 5 bases of the junction left unmatched. Germline CDR1 is SGHTA and CDR2 is FQGNSA. Here the CDR3 reads CASSLVGRGVYNEQFF. CDR3 bases: TGTGCCAGCAGCTTAGTGGGGCGGGGGGTCTACAATGAGCAGTTCTTC.